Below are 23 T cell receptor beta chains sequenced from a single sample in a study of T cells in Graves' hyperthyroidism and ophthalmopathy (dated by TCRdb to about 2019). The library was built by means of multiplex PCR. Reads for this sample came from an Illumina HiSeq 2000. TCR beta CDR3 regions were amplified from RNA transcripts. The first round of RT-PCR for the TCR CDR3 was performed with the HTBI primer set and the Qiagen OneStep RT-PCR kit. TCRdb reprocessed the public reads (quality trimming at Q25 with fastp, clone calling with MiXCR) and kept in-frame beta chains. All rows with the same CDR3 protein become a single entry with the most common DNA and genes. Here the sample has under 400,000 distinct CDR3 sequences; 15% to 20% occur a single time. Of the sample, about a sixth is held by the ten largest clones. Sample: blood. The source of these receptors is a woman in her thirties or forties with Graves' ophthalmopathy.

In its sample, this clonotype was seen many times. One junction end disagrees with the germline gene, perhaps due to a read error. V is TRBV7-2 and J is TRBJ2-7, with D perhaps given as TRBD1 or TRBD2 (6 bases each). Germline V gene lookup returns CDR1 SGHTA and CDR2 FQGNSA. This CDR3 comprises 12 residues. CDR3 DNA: TGTGCCAGCAGCTTTACTGGGGGGCTTACGTTCTTC. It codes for CASSFTGGLTFF.

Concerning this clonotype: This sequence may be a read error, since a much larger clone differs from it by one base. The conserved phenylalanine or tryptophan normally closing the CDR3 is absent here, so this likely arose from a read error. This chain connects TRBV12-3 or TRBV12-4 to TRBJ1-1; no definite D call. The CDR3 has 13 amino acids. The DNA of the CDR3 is TGTACCAGCAGTTTAAGGTCAGAGAGTGAAGCTTTCCTT. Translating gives CTSSLRSESEAFL.

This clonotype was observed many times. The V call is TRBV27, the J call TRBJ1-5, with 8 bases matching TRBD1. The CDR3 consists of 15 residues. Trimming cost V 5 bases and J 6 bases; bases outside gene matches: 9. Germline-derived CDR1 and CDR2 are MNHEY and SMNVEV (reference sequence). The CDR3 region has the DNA TGTGCCAGCAGTAAGACAGGGGCAGGAGGTCAGCCCCAGCATTTT. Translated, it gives CASSKTGAGGQPQHF.

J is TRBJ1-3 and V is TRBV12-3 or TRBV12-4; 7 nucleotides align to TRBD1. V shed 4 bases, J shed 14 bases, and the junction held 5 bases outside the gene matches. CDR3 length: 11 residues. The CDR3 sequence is CASSWRTGVYF. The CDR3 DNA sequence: TGTGCCAGCAGTTGGAGGACAGGTGTATATTTT.

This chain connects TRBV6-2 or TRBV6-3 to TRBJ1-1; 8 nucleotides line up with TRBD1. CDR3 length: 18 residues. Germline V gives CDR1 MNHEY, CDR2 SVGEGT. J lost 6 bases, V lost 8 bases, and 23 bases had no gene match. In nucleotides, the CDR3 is TGTGCCAGCCGTTCCCACCGATCTCCAACAGGGGGGGGGGCTGAAGCTTTCTTT. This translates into CASRSHRSPTGGGAEAFF.

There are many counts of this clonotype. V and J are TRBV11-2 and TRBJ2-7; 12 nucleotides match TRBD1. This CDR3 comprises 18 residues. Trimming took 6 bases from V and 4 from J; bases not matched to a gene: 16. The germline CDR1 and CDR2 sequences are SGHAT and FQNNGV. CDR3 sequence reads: CASRSIPGQGAGGYEQYF. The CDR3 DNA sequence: TGTGCCAGCAGGTCCATCCCGGGACAGGGGGCTGGCGGTTACGAGCAGTACTTC.

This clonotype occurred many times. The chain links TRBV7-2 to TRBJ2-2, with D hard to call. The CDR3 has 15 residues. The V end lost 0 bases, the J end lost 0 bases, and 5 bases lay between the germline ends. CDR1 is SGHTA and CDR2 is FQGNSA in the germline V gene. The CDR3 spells CASSLARANTGELFF. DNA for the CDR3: TGTGCCAGCAGCTTAGCCCGCGCGAACACCGGGGAGCTGTTTTTT.

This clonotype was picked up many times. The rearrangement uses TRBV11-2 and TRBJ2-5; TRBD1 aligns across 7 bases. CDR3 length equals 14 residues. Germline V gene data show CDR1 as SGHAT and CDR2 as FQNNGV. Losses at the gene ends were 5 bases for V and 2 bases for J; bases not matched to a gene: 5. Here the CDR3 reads CASSQDRVQETQYF. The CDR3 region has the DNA TGTGCCAGCAGCCAAGACAGGGTACAAGAGACCCAGTACTTC.

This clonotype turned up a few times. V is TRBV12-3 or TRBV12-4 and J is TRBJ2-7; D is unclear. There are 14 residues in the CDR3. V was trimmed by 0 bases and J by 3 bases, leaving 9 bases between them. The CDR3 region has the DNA TGTGCCAGCAGTTTAGCGCACAGCTACTACGAGCAGTACTTC. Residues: CASSLAHSYYEQYF.

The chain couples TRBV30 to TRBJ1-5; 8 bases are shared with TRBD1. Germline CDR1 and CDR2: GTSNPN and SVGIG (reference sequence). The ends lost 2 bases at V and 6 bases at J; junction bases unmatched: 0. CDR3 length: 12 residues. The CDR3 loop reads CAWSQGAQPQHF. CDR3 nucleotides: TGTGCCTGGAGTCAGGGGGCTCAGCCCCAGCATTTT.

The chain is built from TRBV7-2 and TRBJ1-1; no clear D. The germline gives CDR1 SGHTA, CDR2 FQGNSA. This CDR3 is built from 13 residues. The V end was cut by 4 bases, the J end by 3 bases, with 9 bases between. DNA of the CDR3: TGTGCCAGCAGCTCCAAGTGGGACACTGAAGCTTTCTTT. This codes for CASSSKWDTEAFF.

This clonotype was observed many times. The CDR3 spells CAWSANIRVQPQHF. For the CDR3, the DNA is TGTGCCTGGAGTGCTAATATCAGGGTTCAGCCCCAGCATTTT. The rearrangement links TRBV30 to TRBJ1-5; perhaps TRBD1 as D (5 bases). V lost 1 base, J lost 6 bases, and 13 bases lay in between. This CDR3 is built from 14 residues. Germline V CDR1 and CDR2: GTSNPN, SVGIG (reference sequence).

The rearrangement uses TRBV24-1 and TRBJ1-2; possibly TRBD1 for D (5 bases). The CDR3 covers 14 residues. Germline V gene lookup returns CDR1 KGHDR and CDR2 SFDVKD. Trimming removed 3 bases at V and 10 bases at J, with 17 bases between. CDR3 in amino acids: CATSDGAARHDYTF. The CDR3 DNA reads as TGTGCCACCAGTGATGGGGCCGCCCGGCATGACTACACCTTC.

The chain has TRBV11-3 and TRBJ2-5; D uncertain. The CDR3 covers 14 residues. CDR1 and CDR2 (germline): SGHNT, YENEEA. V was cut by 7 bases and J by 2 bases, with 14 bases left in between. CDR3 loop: CASTTPPMQETQYF. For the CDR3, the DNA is TGTGCCAGCACAACCCCCCCGATGCAAGAGACCCAGTACTTC. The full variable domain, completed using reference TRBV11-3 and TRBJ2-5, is EAGVVQSPRYKIIEKKQPVAFWCNPISGHNTLYWYLQNLGQGPELLIRYENEEAVDDSQLPKDRFSAERLKGVDSTLKIQPAELGDSAVYLCASTTPPMQETQYFGPGTRLLVL.

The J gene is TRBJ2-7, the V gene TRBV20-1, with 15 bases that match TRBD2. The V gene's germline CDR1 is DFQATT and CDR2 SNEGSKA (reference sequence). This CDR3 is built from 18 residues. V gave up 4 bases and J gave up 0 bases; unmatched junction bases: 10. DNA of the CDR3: TGCAGTGCTAATACTCCGGGACTAGCGGGAGGACGCTCCTACGAGCAGTACTTC. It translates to CSANTPGLAGGRSYEQYF.

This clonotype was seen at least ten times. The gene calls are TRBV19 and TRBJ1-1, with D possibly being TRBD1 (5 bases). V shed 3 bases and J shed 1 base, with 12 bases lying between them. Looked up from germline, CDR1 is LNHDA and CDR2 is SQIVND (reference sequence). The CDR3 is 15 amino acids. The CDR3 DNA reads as TGTGCCAGTAGTATTGGGGGTGCGCGGAACACTGAAGCTTTCTTT. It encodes CASSIGGARNTEAFF.

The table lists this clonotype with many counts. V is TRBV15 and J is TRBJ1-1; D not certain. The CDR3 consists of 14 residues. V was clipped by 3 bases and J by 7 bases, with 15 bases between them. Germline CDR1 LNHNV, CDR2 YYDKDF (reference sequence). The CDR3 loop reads CATSSPERVNEAFF. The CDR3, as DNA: TGTGCCACCAGCAGCCCCGAGCGGGTTAATGAAGCTTTCTTT.

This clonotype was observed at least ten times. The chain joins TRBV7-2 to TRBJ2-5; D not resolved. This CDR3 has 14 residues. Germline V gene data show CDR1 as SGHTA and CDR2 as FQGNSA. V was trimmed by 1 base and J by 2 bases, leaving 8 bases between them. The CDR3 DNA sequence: TGTGCCAGCAGCTTAGTGGAAAAACAAGAGACCCAGTACTTC. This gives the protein CASSLVEKQETQYF.

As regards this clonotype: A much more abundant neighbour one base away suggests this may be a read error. CDR3 DNA sequence: TGTGCCGGCAGCTTCGGGATTACCGGGGAGCTGTTTTTT. Translated: CAGSFGITGELFF. The J gene is TRBJ2-2, the V gene TRBV5-5; maybe TRBD2 (5 bases). Germline V lookup: CDR1 SGHKS, CDR2 YYEKEE (reference sequence). This CDR3 comprises 13 residues.

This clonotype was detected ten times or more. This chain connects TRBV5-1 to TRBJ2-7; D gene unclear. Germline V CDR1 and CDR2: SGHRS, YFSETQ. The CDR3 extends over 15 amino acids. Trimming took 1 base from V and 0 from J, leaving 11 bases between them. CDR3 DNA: TGCGCCAGCAGCTTGAGTAGGGCCGCCTCCTACGAGCAGTACTTC. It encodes CASSLSRAASYEQYF.

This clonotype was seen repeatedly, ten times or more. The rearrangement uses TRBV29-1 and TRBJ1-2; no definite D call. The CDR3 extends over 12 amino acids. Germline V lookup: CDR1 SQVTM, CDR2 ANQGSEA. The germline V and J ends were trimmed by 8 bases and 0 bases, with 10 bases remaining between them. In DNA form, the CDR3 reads TGCAGCCATTACAAACCTAACTATGGCTACACCTTC. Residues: CSHYKPNYGYTF.

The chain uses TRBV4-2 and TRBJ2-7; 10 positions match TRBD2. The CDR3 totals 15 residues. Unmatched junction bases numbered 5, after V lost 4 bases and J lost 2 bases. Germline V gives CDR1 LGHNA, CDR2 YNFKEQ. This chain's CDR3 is CASSPGLAVTYEQYF. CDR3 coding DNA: TGTGCCAGCAGCCCCGGACTAGCGGTAACCTACGAGCAGTACTTC.

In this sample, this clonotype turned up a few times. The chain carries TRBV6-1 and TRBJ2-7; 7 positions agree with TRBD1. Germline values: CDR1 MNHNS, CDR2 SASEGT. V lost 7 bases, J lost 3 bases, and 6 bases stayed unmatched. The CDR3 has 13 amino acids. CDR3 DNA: TGTGCCAGCATCTTGGCAGGGGGCTACGAGCAGTACTTC. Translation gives CASILAGGYEQYF.